Included here is one TCR beta chain sequence, with context. Which antigen it targets is not known. Per-base quality was not reported, and no clone a single base away is much larger than it. The 39 donors, aged 6 to 90 years, were systemically healthy Caucasian individuals from Russia. Ten milliliters of peripheral blood were drawn from each donor into EDTA-treated Vacutainer tubes. Ficoll-Paque density-gradient centrifugation was used to isolate PBMCs, with at least 7 million obtained per sample. Total RNA was extracted from PBMCs with Trizol reagent, with at least 6 micrograms obtained per sample. For every donor, an aliquot of PBMCs went through flow cytometry to measure the percentages of naive CD45RAhigh/CD27high T cells. From its cysteine to its phenylalanine, the CDR3 spans 14 amino acids. The CDR3 DNA has 42 bases and is translated from base 1. CDR1 and CDR2 are drawn from the germline V gene (reference sequence): PRHDT, FYEKMQ. Trimming removed 0 bases from V and 6 bases from J; the gene matches leave 3 bases unexplained.

These data originate in a study of blood T cells in healthy people across ages (dated by TCRdb to between 2015 and 2016). In terms of the full investigation: In model experiments, template switching captured about one uniquely barcoded TCR beta cDNA molecule for every two T cells. Using deep sequencing normalized with unique cDNA molecular identifiers, the study measured how TCR beta repertoire diversity changes with age. The donors were split into four age groups: young (average around 17 years), middle-aged (nearly 40), aged (roughly 68) and long-lived (under 85). To avoid experimental bias, donors of different ages were distributed randomly across sequencing lanes. Using the same blood draw, the study looked at two additional independent replicas of 1 million unique cDNA reads for two donors, one aged 18 to 30 and the other aged 80 or older. The investigation overall reported the following: Because donor CMV infection status was unknown, age-related changes in expanded clonotypes were potentially confounded. Compared with the aged group, the long-lived group had more naive CD4+ T cells, fewer expanded clones and increased TCR diversity, a pattern suggesting age selection. There was a strong correlation between observed TCR beta diversity and the percentage of naive T cells measured by flow cytometry. Total diversity estimates from one million sequenced T cells were considered lower bounds and underestimates. As age increased, observed TCR beta diversity per million T cells dropped in a roughly linear way, and a significant reduction was already evident by age 40. Bulk unsorted PBMC profiling prevented conclusive comparison of naive and antigen-experienced compartments.

The method behind the library was 5' RACE. The sequencer was an Illumina HiSeq 2500. The second PCR ran for roughly 7 to 11 cycles and used a J-beta primer mix along with a sample-barcoded 5' primer. A unique molecular identifier was introduced onto each TCR beta cDNA molecule by a template-switch 5' adaptor carrying 12 random nucleotides. At least 3 million CDR3-containing paired-end reads were obtained from each sample. First-strand cDNA was synthesized from all RNA with the Mint cDNA synthesis kit, primed by a TRBC-specific oligonucleotide. Following uracil-DNA glycosylase treatment, a first 18-cycle PCR with universal primers M1SS and BC2_uni_R was performed on all cDNA. As for the original processing: For normalization, 1 million high-quality reads were randomly selected from each sample, with every read carrying a distinct molecular identifier. Reads with shared molecular identifiers were discarded instead of being binned into consensus sequences. CDR3 identification, clonotype clustering and error correction used MiTCR with a Q25 quality threshold and the strictest error-elimination algorithm. A nonparametric unseen species model using Euler transformation provided a lower-bound estimate of total TCR beta diversity. The public reads were run again by TCRdb, first through fastp at Q25 and then through MiXCR, and only productive beta chains were kept. Each CDR3 protein gets just one entry, which takes the most common genes and DNA from the rows behind it. It is TCRdb's table, rather than the study itself, that gives the V and J calls and clone size. The sample data list 1.5 million to 1.8 million distinct CDR3 sequences, and 42% of these were observed just once. The top ten clonotypes cover just over 4% of the sample.

The sequenced sample consisted of blood. The TCR originated in a woman in her late teens or twenties in good health. This chain is built from TRBV13 and TRBJ1-1; 8 bases in the middle match TRBD1. The nucleotide sequence reads TGTGCCAGCAGCTTAGGGGACAGGGCCCCTGAAGCTTTCTTT. It specifies CASSLGDRAPEAFF.